Sequencing of this T cell receptor beta chain was carried out in a study of T-cell reconstitution after alpha-beta-depleted transplantation in children. General observations from the study: Recipient T cells and thymic progenitors that survived gave rise to the high TCRbeta diversity observed at day 60 in some patients. Fresh T-cell production supplied most of the T-cell counts and diversity seen one year after transplant. Reportedly, alpha-beta T cells present about two months post-transplant originated from several hundred expanded clones of graft origin.

For this clonotype: As yet, its antigen is unknown.

TCRbeta library construction was performed incorporating unique molecular identifiers. One entry per CDR3 protein, called by TCRdb with MiXCR from the PCR reads. This repertoire shows hundreds of thousands of distinct CDR3 sequences, around 17% found once; its top ten account for approximately 5%. The receptor's source is a male patient younger than 18 who had a stem cell transplant for acute lymphoblastic leukemia, so the T cells may come from the graft donor. The source was PBMCs, mostly from graft donor cells, collected 360 days after TCRalphabeta/CD19-depleted stem cell transplant.

DNA for the CDR3: TGTGCCAGCAGCCCATCCCGCGGACTATACAATGAGCAGTTCTTC. Translating gives CASSPSRGLYNEQFF. The chain carries TRBV28 and TRBJ2-1, with D perhaps TRBD2 (6 bases). CDR1 and CDR2 (germline): MDHEN, SYDVKM. Trimming removed 6 bases at V and 4 bases at J, with 16 bases between. CDR3 length: 15 amino acids.